This T cell receptor (beta chain) is drawn from a study of beta chain features in type 1 diabetes. V was pared by 4 bases and J by 5 bases, with 12 bases between. CDR1 KGHSH and CDR2 LQKENI come from the germline V gene. The CDR3 has 14 amino acids. The whole isolated RNA underwent reverse transcription, so sequencing captured expressed TCRB transcripts. Clones were sequenced by immunoSEQ multiplex PCR, and TCRdb holds only the in-frame ones, with some missing. Of about 12,000 clones detected, around 43% appear once; the ten largest clones hold around 1%. The receptor comes from a man in his late teens or twenties in good health. Sequenced sample: stem cell memory CD4+ T cells from blood. J is TRBJ1-5 and V is TRBV18; TRBD1 is a possible D gene (6 bases). The CDR3 bases are TGTGCCAGCTCACTGGGGGCGAGGGATCAGCCCCAGCATTTT. This gives the protein CASSLGARDQPQHF. The complete variable domain, with remaining parts taken from reference TRBV18 and TRBJ1-5, reads NAGVMQNPRHLVRRRGQEARLRCSPMKGHSHVYWYRQLPEEGLKFMVYLQKENIIDESGMPKERFSAEFPKEGPSILRIQQVVRGDSAAYFCASSLGARDQPQHFGDGTRLSIL.